The clone carrying this T cell receptor (beta chain) was observed at least ten times. Its antigen is not known. In patients chosen for sequencing, flow cytometry had shown CD8+CD57+ cell expansion. The trim removed 6 bases at V and 0 bases at J, leaving 6 bases unmatched. Looked up from germline, CDR1 is SNHLY and CDR2 is FYNNEI. This CDR3 has 16 amino acids. This specimen belongs to a study of CD8+CD57+ T cells in acquired aplastic anemia. Study in general: Mean yield of DNA from sorted CD4+ and CD8+ cells was 3.2 ug.

Findings and caveats of the study: Patients and controls were found to share 25 to 35 CD8+ CDR3 sequences.

TCR beta VDJ and CDR3 were profiled, and genomic DNA was the template. TCRdb re-called the reads with MiXCR, one entry per CDR3 protein. The table includes about 150,000 distinct CDR3 sequences, around half detected once. The chain recombines TRBV2 with TRBJ1-4; TRBD1 agrees at 8 bases. Sequencing input: sorted CD4+, CD8+, or CD8+CD57+ T cells (not recorded which) from PBMCs. This receptor was taken from a human donor with aplastic anemia. CDR3 sequence reads: CASRHDRGATNEKLFF. CDR3 nucleotide sequence: TGTGCCAGCAGGCACGACAGGGGCGCAACTAATGAAAAACTGTTTTTT. The full variable domain, rest sourced from reference TRBV2 and TRBJ1-4, is EPEVTQTPSHQVTQMGQEVILRCVPISNHLYFYWYRQILGQKVEFLVSFYNNEISEKSEIFDDQFSVERPDGSNFTLKIRSTKLEDSAMYFCASRHDRGATNEKLFFGSGTQLSVL.